This note documents a single TCR beta chain sequence. Its antigen is unidentified. Isolation of CD4+ naive, central memory, regulatory and stem cell-like memory cells was achieved by sorting via CD45RO/CCR7/CD25/CD127/CD95/CD27. Every isolated RNA sample was fully reverse transcribed, so sequencing captured expressed TCRB transcripts. It was found that naive, central memory and regulatory T cell samples averaged about 3.57 million reads. Method: immunoSEQ multiplex PCR; TCRdb's copy keeps in-frame clones and lacks some. The sample consists of more than 300,000 clones, over 9% of them appearing once. This specimen belongs to a study of beta chain features in type 1 diabetes. Study-level results: Type 1 diabetes patients had moderately but significantly shorter TCRB CDR3s in all four CD4+ subsets. Among patients, naive, central memory and Treg TCRB repertoires appeared more similar than among healthy donors.

The sequencing sample was made of central memory CD4+ T cells from blood. The TCR was taken from a man aged 30 to 45 with type 1 diabetes.

The CDR3 nucleotides read TGTGCCAGCAGCAAAGACCCTAACCAAGAGACCCAGTACTTC. This sequence encodes CASSKDPNQETQYF. The chain joins TRBV7-8 to TRBJ2-5; no definite D call. V lost 5 bases to trimming and J lost 0 bases, with 10 bases between them. The CDR3 has 14 amino acids. Germline V gene data show CDR1 as SGHVS and CDR2 as FQNEAQ.